The source of this T cell receptor (beta chain) is a study of shared clonotypes between healthy human individuals (dated by TCRdb to about 2020). About the full investigation: Three men and two women, aged 18 to 49 years, made up the cohort. Per donor, three plates each were used for CD4 naive and CD4 memory, two for CD8 naive, and one for CD8 memory. Between about 0.94 and 8.9 billion PBMCs per donor were obtained by leukapheresis. To estimate repertoire size and how much clonotype sharing occurs between individuals, the study deeply sequenced the blood TCR repertoires of a handful of healthy adults. Libraries were prepared and TCR repertoires were sequenced by different laboratories using diverse techniques, in order to increase sequencing depth and limit assay-specific biases.

TCR CDR3 regions were amplified from genomic DNA by multiplex PCR using the deep immunoSEQ assay. Genomic DNA extracted from each cell subset was distributed evenly over all wells of several immunoSEQ 96-well plates, and each plate served as one replicate. For sorted subsets, about 0.2 ug genomic DNA, equal to tens of thousands of T cell genomes, was loaded into each replicate PCR. Purified libraries were quantified with a Qubit 3.0 fluorometer, sized on a Bioanalyzer 2100, and re-quantified with the KAPA Library Quantification kit. Every immunoSEQ 96-well plate was sequenced on a separate single-read 150-cycle Illumina NextSeq 550 flow cell. Per the source publication's procedure: Because only junctional sequences without quality scores were contained in the immunoSEQ output, filtering matching that applied to full-length reads could not be performed. Sequences were annotated with PyIR, a Python wrapper for IgBLAST v1.9, and V/J genes and CDR3 were assigned using IMGT germline references. Reads were removed for weak V/J assignments (E-value above 1e-6), missing CDR3, stop codons, out-of-frame junctions, or ambiguous translated residues. V3J clonotypes were defined as sequences sharing an identical inferred V gene, J gene, and CDR3 amino acid sequence. Percentage overlap between repertoires was computed as shared unique clonotypes divided by the size of the smaller repertoire. Three approaches were used to assess repertoire richness: RTK rarefaction, the Chao1 estimator, and Recon v2.1 estimates of unobserved clonotypes. OLGA was used to compute generation probabilities for all TCRbeta clonotypes that the gDNA method yielded from a handful of donors. Here the immuneACCESS table is served through TCRdb, limited to in-frame sequences with V and J called. Missing clones are a known gap in these copies; in checked studies unresolved V genes cover under half, and the rest lacks a known reason. That table gives V, J and clone size, and the DNA gave D and trimming. The sample contains fewer than 1.8 million clones, around 98.5% of them found a single time. 0.36% of the sample is held by the ten biggest clonotypes.

The CDR3 runs 19 residues from the cysteine to the phenylalanine. CDR3 DNA is the only sequence kept; it has 57 bases, read in frame from the first base. According to the germline V gene, CDR1 reads SGHTA and CDR2 reads FQGNSA. V gives up 7 bases and J gives up 1 base, and the segment between their germline ends measures 26 bases. Donors were healthy HIV-negative adults with no recently reported acute infections or vaccinations. All donors were Caucasian adults living in Nashville, Tennessee, USA. CD4+ T cells were enriched by magnetic negative selection, after which naive cells were positively selected on CD45RA and the negative fraction was taken as the memory subset. Blood was collected by leukapheresis, and PBMCs were isolated by Ficoll-Histopaque density gradient centrifugation and then cryopreserved in liquid nitrogen vapor phase. Analytical flow cytometry was used to check the purity and quantity of every magnetically sorted T cell population. Genomic DNA was isolated from each sorted fraction and quantified by UV absorbance on a Nanodrop 2000c.

A remark on this clone: The target of this receptor is not known. Base qualities are not recorded, but no much larger clone differs from it by a single base.

General conclusions and limits of the study: Compared with non-shared clonotypes, clonotypes shared by all four sorted-subset donors had higher generation probabilities. When a handful of donors were compared, the shared fraction of clonotypes was around 4.6% for naive CD4, about 4% for naive CD8, 2% to 2.5% for memory CD4, and roughly 0.43% for memory CD8. Even with the large sequencing depth, rarefaction of the sorted-subset datasets indicated that sequencing was incomplete. Because the study included only a small number of donors, the genetic and exposure-history diversity represented was limited. Sampling was restricted to blood, and TCR repertoires in tissue are likely to differ from TCR repertoires in blood. Based on pairwise subsampling, the degree of clonotype sharing among donors was expected to be affected by sequencing depth. Naive subsets generally had larger estimated clonotype richness than memory subsets.

This TCR was sampled from a man aged 25 to 40 in good health. The specimen sequenced was naive CD4+ T cells sorted from blood. The cell subset or site label for this specimen denotes: CD45RA+ positively selected. The chain is made from TRBV7-2 and TRBJ1-3, and the D gene may be TRBD1, 5 bases matching. In nucleotide form, the sequence is TGTGCCAGCAACGACGTTAGAGTTCGCCGGGGCGGGTCTGGAAACACCATATATTTT. Its protein is CASNDVRVRRGGSGNTIYF. The full variable domain, with segments outside the CDR3 supplied by the reference TRBV7-2 and TRBJ1-3 proteins, appears as GAGVSQSPSNKVTEKGKDVELRCDPISGHTALYWYRQSLGQGLEFLIYFQGNSAPDKSGLPSDRFSAERTGGSVSTLTIQRTQQEDSAVYLCASNDVRVRRGGSGNTIYFGEGSWLTVV.